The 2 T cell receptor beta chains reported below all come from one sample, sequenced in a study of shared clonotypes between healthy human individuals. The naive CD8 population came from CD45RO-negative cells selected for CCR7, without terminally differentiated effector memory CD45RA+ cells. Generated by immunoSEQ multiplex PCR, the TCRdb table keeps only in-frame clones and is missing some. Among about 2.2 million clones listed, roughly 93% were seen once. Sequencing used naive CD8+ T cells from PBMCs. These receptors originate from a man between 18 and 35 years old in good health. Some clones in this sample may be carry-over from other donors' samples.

The DNA for the CDR3 is TGTGCCAGCAGCGCCCCCAGCGGAAAAAATTACAATGAGCAGTTCTTC. Its translation is CASSAPSGKNYNEQFF. The rearrangement joins TRBV9 to TRBJ2-1; D perhaps matches TRBD2 (5 bases). CDR1 is SGDLS and CDR2 is YYNGEE in the germline V gene. The CDR3 sequence is 16 residues long. V was shortened by 3 bases and J by 4 bases, with 17 bases between the two germline ends.

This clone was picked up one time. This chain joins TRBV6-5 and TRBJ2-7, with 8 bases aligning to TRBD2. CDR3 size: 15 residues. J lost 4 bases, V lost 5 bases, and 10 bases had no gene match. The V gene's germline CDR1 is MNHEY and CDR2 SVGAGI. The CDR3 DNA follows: TGTGCCAGCAGTCCCTACCGGGAGGGCAATTACGAGCAGTACTTC. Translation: CASSPYREGNYEQYF.